A single sample gave rise to the 26 T cell receptor beta chains below, sequenced in a study of Tregs in tolerant kidney transplant recipients. Sequencing used immunoSEQ multiplex PCR; TCRdb keeps in-frame clones, though not all of them. The table includes roughly 54,000 clones, roughly 89% detected once. Recipients received nonmyeloablative bone marrow transplants from related graft donors, with transient mixed chimerism. The sequencing used CD8+ T cells from blood (PBMCs), collected 12 months after the transplant. The receptors come from a human patient who received a combined kidney and bone marrow transplant. Some T cells may be provided by the graft donor.

The chain has TRBV27 and TRBJ2-1; D is uncertain. Germline V gene sequence: CDR1 MNHEY, CDR2 SMNVEV (reference sequence). The CDR3 spans 13 residues. V lost 3 bases, J lost 4 bases, and 7 bases lay in between. The DNA of the CDR3 is TGTGCCAGCAGTTTCGCAGATTACAATGAGCAGTTCTTC. This codes for CASSFADYNEQFF.

The V and J genes are TRBV5-4 and TRBJ2-7, with D perhaps TRBD1 (6 bases). CDR3 size: 15 residues. CDR1 SGHNT and CDR2 YYREEE come from the germline V gene (reference sequence). The V end lost 3 bases, the J end lost 2 bases, and 15 bases lay between the germline ends. CDR3 sequence (DNA): TGTGCCAGCAGCTCGTTACGGGACACCGCCTACGAGCAGTACTTC. As protein: CASSSLRDTAYEQYF.

This clone was seen once. The V call is TRBV15, the J call TRBJ2-1, with 8 bases that match TRBD1. The CDR3 runs to 16 residues. Germline trimming cut 1 base from V and 10 bases from J; bases unmatched to any gene: 12. In germline, CDR1 is LNHNV, CDR2 YYDKDF (reference sequence). This CDR3 is CATSRGQGNFISEQFF. CDR3 bases: TGTGCCACCAGCAGAGGACAGGGGAATTTTATCTCGGAGCAGTTCTTC.

A word on this clone: Other DNA sequences within the sample encode an identical CDR3. This chain links TRBV13 with TRBJ2-2; 7 nucleotides align to TRBD2. CDR3 length equals 17 residues. CDR1 and CDR2 from the germline V gene are PRHDT and FYEKMQ (reference sequence). The trim removed 4 bases at V and 0 bases at J, leaving 8 bases unmatched. In nucleotides, the CDR3 is TGTGCCAGCAGCTGGGGACTGGCGGGAGCGAACACCGGGGAGCTGTTTTTT. Its translation: CASSWGLAGANTGELFF.

The chain is built from TRBV9 and TRBJ2-1; tentatively, D is TRBD2 (6 bases). The CDR3 has 16 residues. Germline V CDR1 and CDR2: SGDLS, YYNGEE. V lost 0 bases, J lost 5 bases, and 15 bases lay in between. CDR3 nucleotides: TGTGCCAGCAGCGTAGACGAGTGGGAGGTCAACAATGAGCAGTTCTTC. Translation gives CASSVDEWEVNNEQFF.

The CDR3 DNA is TGTGCCAGCAGTGAAGCCCGACTAGCGGGGGTCTACGAGCAGTACTTC. Translating it yields CASSEARLAGVYEQYF. The J gene is TRBJ2-7, the V gene TRBV25-1; 12 nucleotides match TRBD2. The CDR3 covers 16 residues. The germline gives CDR1 MGHDK, CDR2 SYGVNS. V lost 2 bases to trimming and J lost 3 bases; unmatched junction nucleotides: 5.

The chain has TRBV6-1 and TRBJ2-7; a possible D gene is TRBD1 (6 bases). V shed 4 bases and J shed 2 bases, with 12 bases lying between them. Germline loops: CDR1 MNHNS, CDR2 SASEGT. CDR3 size: 14 residues. CDR3 DNA: TGTGCCAGCAGTGCGGCAGGGGTGGCCTACGAGCAGTACTTC. This encodes CASSAAGVAYEQYF.

The J gene is TRBJ2-4, the V gene TRBV2; tentatively, D is TRBD2 (5 bases). CDR1 SNHLY and CDR2 FYNNEI come from the germline V gene. Trimming left V 7 bases short and J 5 bases short, with 9 bases between. The CDR3 is 12 residues long. The CDR3 spells CASIRDENIQYF. The CDR3 DNA reads TGTGCCAGCATCCGGGATGAAAACATTCAGTACTTC.

The J gene is TRBJ1-5, the V gene TRBV19; D call uncertain. CDR3 length: 13 residues. The V gene's germline CDR1 is LNHDA and CDR2 SQIVND (reference sequence). V lost 5 bases and J lost 5, with 10 bases in between. CDR3 sequence: CASSWEEDQPQHF. CDR3 DNA sequence: TGTGCCAGTAGTTGGGAGGAGGATCAGCCCCAGCATTTT.

The chain recombines TRBV15 with TRBJ2-1; D is possibly TRBD2 (6 bases). This CDR3 has 16 amino acids. CDR1 is LNHNV and CDR2 is YYDKDF in the germline V gene (reference sequence). V dropped 0 bases and J dropped 3 bases, with 12 bases sitting between them. The chain's CDR3 is CATSRERELLYNEQFF. As DNA, the CDR3 is TGTGCCACCAGCAGAGAACGGGAGCTCCTCTACAATGAGCAGTTCTTC.

The gene calls are TRBV14 and TRBJ2-1, with 8 bases identical to TRBD2. This CDR3 is built from 16 residues. Per the germline V gene, CDR1 is SGHDN and CDR2 is FVKESK. Trimming at V came to 1 base and at J to 4 bases, leaving 6 bases not matched to a gene. The CDR3 spells CASSQVPSGSYNEQFF. The CDR3, as DNA: TGTGCCAGCAGCCAAGTGCCTAGCGGGTCATACAATGAGCAGTTCTTC.

V is TRBV11-3 and J is TRBJ2-7; TRBD2 is a possible D gene (6 bases). CDR3 size: 15 residues. The ends were cut back, 5 bases at V and 0 bases at J, with 14 bases in the middle. Germline CDR1 reads SGHNT; CDR2 reads YENEEA. CDR3: CASSPTGLLSYEQYF. The CDR3 DNA follows: TGTGCCAGCAGCCCCACTGGACTACTCTCCTACGAGCAGTACTTC.

J is TRBJ2-7 and V is TRBV2; D possibly corresponds to TRBD2 (6 bases). The CDR3 is made up of 13 amino acids. V was pared by 0 bases and J by 11 bases, with 14 bases between. The germline V gene has CDR1 SNHLY and CDR2 FYNNEI. The CDR3 here is CASSEAWPPGEYF. The CDR3, as DNA: TGTGCCAGCAGTGAAGCGTGGCCGCCGGGGGAGTACTTC. Based on the CDR3 plus reference TRBV2 and TRBJ2-7, the full variable domain is EPEVTQTPSHQVTQMGQEVILRCVPISNHLYFYWYRQILGQKVEFLVSFYNNEISEKSEIFDDQFSVERPDGSNFTLKIRSTKLEDSAMYFCASSEAWPPGEYFGPGTRLTVT.

The V gene is TRBV7-9, the J gene TRBJ2-7; 9 bases agree with TRBD1. Germline V lookup: CDR1 SEHNR, CDR2 FQNEAQ (reference sequence). This CDR3 is 15 amino acids long. V lost 4 bases, J lost 4 bases, and 8 bases stayed unmatched. The CDR3 DNA reads TGTGCCAGCAGCTCTATTAGGGACAGGGCTTACGAGCAGTACTTC. As protein: CASSSIRDRAYEQYF.

V gene TRBV7-9 combines with J gene TRBJ1-3; 9 bases are a match to TRBD1. Germline loops: CDR1 SEHNR, CDR2 FQNEAQ (reference sequence). The V and J ends lost 5 bases and 1 base, in that order; junction bases with no gene match: 9. The CDR3 length is 17 residues. For the CDR3, the DNA is TGTGCCAGCAGCCCCTTGCTGGGACAGGGTTCTGGAAACACCATATATTTT. Its translation: CASSPLLGQGSGNTIYF.

The CDR3 DNA reads TGTGCCAGCAGTGATGTAGCGGGGGGGCCTTACGAGCAGTACTTC. Amino acid sequence: CASSDVAGGPYEQYF. The chain recombines TRBV6-1 with TRBJ2-7; 11 bases are shared with TRBD2. The CDR3 spans 15 residues. Germline assignment: CDR1 MNHNS and CDR2 SASEGT. V gave up 3 bases and J gave up 4 bases; unmatched junction bases: 5.

As DNA, the CDR3 is TGTGCCAGCAGTTTGGGCAGTAACACCGGGGAGCTGTTTTTT. This codes for CASSLGSNTGELFF. The chain carries TRBV27 and TRBJ2-2; D is ambiguous. Looked up from germline, CDR1 is MNHEY and CDR2 is SMNVEV (reference sequence). The V gene lost 3 bases and the J gene lost 2 bases, with 7 bases spanning the gap. This CDR3 is built from 14 residues.

The gene calls are TRBV11-2 and TRBJ2-7; no reliable D call. This CDR3 has 10 amino acids. V lost 8 bases and J 6 bases, leaving 8 bases between the germline ends. CDR1 and CDR2 (germline): SGHAT, FQNNGV. This CDR3 reads CASGPPEQYF. The CDR3 DNA reads TGTGCCAGCGGCCCACCCGAGCAGTACTTC.

The chain recombines TRBV6-1 with TRBJ1-1; D might be TRBD1 (6 bases). Per the germline V gene, CDR1 is MNHNS and CDR2 is SASEGT. V was trimmed by 6 bases and J by 1 base, leaving 15 bases between them. The CDR3 consists of 15 residues. The CDR3 loop is CASSPVGAGNTEAFF. The CDR3 DNA is TGTGCCAGCAGCCCCGTGGGGGCGGGGAACACTGAAGCTTTCTTT.

On this clone itself: The sample carries other DNA sequences with the same CDR3. This rearrangement joins TRBV6-5 to TRBJ1-5, with D uncertain. V was pared by 4 bases and J by 4 bases, with 8 bases between. The CDR3 runs 13 residues. Germline V lookup: CDR1 MNHEY, CDR2 SVGAGI. CDR3 sequence (DNA): TGTGCCAGCAGTTTTTCGCAGAATCAGCCCCAGCATTTT. Protein sequence: CASSFSQNQPQHF.

The chain employs TRBV27 and TRBJ2-3; a possible D gene is TRBD1 (6 bases). With 9 bases removed from V and 0 bases from J, the gap between germline ends came to 7 bases. The CDR3 contains 12 residues. CDR1 and CDR2 (germline): MNHEY, SMNVEV (reference sequence). In nucleotides, the CDR3 is TGTGCCAGTACAGGGAGCACAGATACGCAGTATTTT. It codes for CASTGSTDTQYF.

J is TRBJ1-1 and V is TRBV19; D is ambiguous. Germline V gives CDR1 LNHDA, CDR2 SQIVND (reference sequence). The V end was cut by 1 base, the J end by 2 bases, with 8 bases between. CDR3 length equals 14 residues. The CDR3 DNA sequence: TGTGCCAGTAGTATAGGAGGGCTAAACACTGAAGCTTTCTTT. Residues: CASSIGGLNTEAFF. The variable domain in full, completed from reference TRBV19 and TRBJ1-1, reads DGGITQSPKYLFRKEGQNVTLSCEQNLNHDAMYWYRQDPGQGLRLIYYSQIVNDFQKGDIAEGYSVSREKKESFPLTVTSAQKNPTAFYLCASSIGGLNTEAFFGQGTRLTVV.

The chain couples TRBV7-9 to TRBJ1-1; D possibly corresponds to TRBD1 (5 bases). This CDR3 comprises 16 residues. Trimming pared 5 bases from V and 0 bases from J, leaving 16 bases between. Germline CDR1 is SEHNR and CDR2 is FQNEAQ (reference sequence). The DNA for the CDR3 is TGTGCCAGCAGCGCACGGGGGGGGAGAATGAACACTGAAGCTTTCTTT. Its translation is CASSARGGRMNTEAFF.

The chain couples TRBV11-2 to TRBJ2-3; D is possibly TRBD2 (6 bases). CDR3 length: 15 residues. The germline V gene encodes CDR1 SGHAT and CDR2 FQNNGV. The ends were cut back, 6 bases at V and 1 base at J, with 14 bases in the middle. The CDR3 coding sequence is TGTGCCAGCAGACTTACGGGAGTCGGCACAGATACGCAGTATTTT. Translated: CASRLTGVGTDTQYF. The entire variable domain, with the rest obtained from reference TRBV11-2 and TRBJ2-3, is as follows: EAGVAQSPRYKIIEKRQSVAFWCNPISGHATLYWYQQILGQGPKLLIQFQNNGVVDDSQLPKDRFSAERLKGVDSTLKIQPAKLEDSAVYLCASRLTGVGTDTQYFGPGTRLTVL.

V gene TRBV27 combines with J gene TRBJ1-4; D ambiguous. V was pared by 5 bases and J by 6 bases, with 13 bases between. The CDR3 contains 14 residues. Per the germline V gene, CDR1 is MNHEY and CDR2 is SMNVEV (reference sequence). CDR3 protein: CASSPQEVYEKLFF. The CDR3 region has the DNA TGTGCCAGCAGTCCTCAGGAAGTTTATGAAAAACTGTTTTTT.

Of note for this clone: The sample has other DNA sequences that encode this CDR3 too. This chain uses TRBV9 with TRBJ2-3, with TRBD2 as a possible D gene (6 bases). Germline CDR1 and CDR2: SGDLS and YYNGEE. The CDR3 consists of 15 residues. The V and J ends lost 1 base and 0 bases respectively, with 9 bases between them. The CDR3 reads CASSVLASSTDTQYF. DNA of the CDR3: TGTGCCAGCAGCGTACTAGCGTCTAGCACAGATACGCAGTATTTT. Based on the CDR3 plus reference TRBV9 and TRBJ2-3, the full variable domain is DSGVTQTPKHLITATGQRVTLRCSPRSGDLSVYWYQQSLDQGLQFLIQYYNGEERAKGNILERFSAQQFPDLHSELNLSSLELGDSALYFCASSVLASSTDTQYFGPGTRLTVL.